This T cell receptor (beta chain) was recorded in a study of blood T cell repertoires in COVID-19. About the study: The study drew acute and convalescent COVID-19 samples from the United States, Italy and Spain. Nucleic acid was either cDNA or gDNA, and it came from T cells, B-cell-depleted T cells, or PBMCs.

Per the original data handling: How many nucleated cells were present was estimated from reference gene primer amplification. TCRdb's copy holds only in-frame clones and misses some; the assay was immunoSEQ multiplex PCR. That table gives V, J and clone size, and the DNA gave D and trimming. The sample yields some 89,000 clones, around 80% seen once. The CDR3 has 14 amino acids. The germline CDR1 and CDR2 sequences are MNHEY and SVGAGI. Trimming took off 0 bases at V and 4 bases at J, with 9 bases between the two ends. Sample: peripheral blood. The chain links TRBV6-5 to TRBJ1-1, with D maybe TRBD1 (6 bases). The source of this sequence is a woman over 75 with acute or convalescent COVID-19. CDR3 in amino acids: CASSYSQGTTEAFF. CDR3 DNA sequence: TGTGCCAGCAGTTACTCCCAGGGGACCACTGAAGCTTTCTTT.